This passage covers 8 T cell receptor beta chains from one sample sequenced in a study of human T cells and chemical hapten exposure. As for time point: patch test 1, 2 weeks after DPC sensitization. Treatment described: therapeutic diphenylcyclopropenone sensitization with weekly scalp DPC. TCRdb recomputed calls from the RACE reads with MiXCR, one row per CDR3 protein. The sample lists 90,000 to 120,000 distinct CDR3 sequences; 9.5% to 12% were seen once. The sample was whole blood, taken in connection with sensitization to the hapten diphenylcyclopropenone (DPC). Receptors originate from a woman aged 40 to 49 with alopecia areata. Some clones in this sample may be carry-over from other donors' samples.

This clonotype was found a few times. The chain couples TRBV19 to TRBJ2-7, with 8 positions matching TRBD2. There are 16 residues in the CDR3. Germline V CDR1 and CDR2: LNHDA, SQIVND (reference sequence). V shed 4 bases and J 5 bases; nucleotides not matched to a gene: 13. CDR3 amino acids: CASSTREGLPGHEQYF. The DNA for the CDR3 is TGTGCCAGTAGTACCCGGGAGGGCCTGCCGGGTCACGAGCAGTACTTC.

The rearrangement uses TRBV7-9 and TRBJ1-1, with a tentative D call TRBD1 (6 bases). The ends were cut back, 10 bases at V and 3 bases at J, with 15 bases in the middle. The CDR3 extends over 13 amino acids. The V gene's germline CDR1 is SEHNR and CDR2 FQNEAQ (reference sequence). The CDR3 region is CAIRGGGDTEAFF. Written as DNA, the CDR3 is TGTGCCATCCGCGGGGGCGGCGACACTGAAGCTTTCTTT.

In regard to this clonotype: A read error may account for a junction end that differs from germline. J is TRBJ2-3 and V is TRBV29-1, with D perhaps assigned TRBD1 or TRBD2 (7 bases each). Germline lookup yields CDR1 SQVTM and CDR2 ANQGSEA. The CDR3 length is 11 residues. CDR3 residues: CSVEREGARDF. The CDR3 DNA follows: TGCAGCGTTGAAAGGGAGGGGGCACGGGACTTT.

On this clonotype: Without the conserved terminal phenylalanine or tryptophan, this CDR3 likely stems from a read error. This chain joins TRBV5-6 and TRBJ2-1; 13 nucleotides line up with TRBD2. The CDR3 sequence is 16 residues long. The V gene end was trimmed by 2 bases and the J gene end by 2 bases; junction bases not matched to a gene: 1. Germline assignment: CDR1 SGHDT and CDR2 YYEEEE. Here the CDR3 reads CASSFTSGRAYNEQFS. The CDR3 DNA follows: TGTGCCAGCAGCTTCACTAGCGGGAGGGCCTACAATGAGCAGTTCTCC.

On this clonotype: This clone may be a read error of a much larger clone one base away. V usage is TRBV5-4 and J usage is TRBJ2-5; 7 bases fit TRBD1. The germline CDR1 and CDR2 sequences are SGHNT and YYREEE (reference sequence). The CDR3 runs to 17 residues. This CDR3 is CPSSPSAIGQVRGVQYF. The CDR3 bases are TGTCCCAGCAGTCCCTCAGCCATCGGACAGGTTAGGGGTGTCCAGTACTTC.

This clonotype was recorded a few times. The V call is TRBV7-6, the J call TRBJ2-7; maybe TRBD2 (6 bases). Trimming shortened V by 3 bases and J by 3 bases, and 21 bases separated the two germline ends. CDR3 length equals 17 residues. CDR1 is SGHVS, CDR2 FNYEAQ, per germline. CDR3 DNA: TGTGCCAGCAGCTTGGGGGGTGAGCTAATGGGAGACTACGAGCAGTACTTC. Translating gives CASSLGGELMGDYEQYF.

In its sample, this clonotype was seen many times. CDR3 in DNA: TGCAGTGCAAACCCTGTTGGCCTAGGCTACACCTTC. Translated, it gives CSANPVGLGYTF. This chain links TRBV20-1 with TRBJ1-2; the D is unclear. The V and J ends lost 6 bases and 8 bases respectively, with 16 bases between them. The germline gives CDR1 DFQATT, CDR2 SNEGSKA (reference sequence). This CDR3 contains 12 residues.

This clonotype was seen ten or more times. CDR3 nucleotide sequence: TGTGCCAGCAGCCTACCCCAAAACATTCAGTACTTC. Translated, it gives CASSLPQNIQYF. The V gene is TRBV7-2, the J gene TRBJ2-4; D not resolved. This CDR3 comprises 12 residues. The V and J ends lost 5 bases and 5 bases respectively, with 7 bases between them. The germline gives CDR1 SGHTA, CDR2 FQGNSA.